Listed here is a single TCR beta chain. Its antigen remains unknown. From germline, CDR1 is LNHDA and CDR2 SQIVND (reference sequence). This CDR3 region has 15 residues. The ends were cut back, 6 bases at V and 7 bases at J, with 19 bases in the middle. The data are from a study of OX40 agonist ivuxolimab in advanced cancers. Looking at the study overall: The study enrolled dose-escalation patients with hepatocellular carcinoma, melanoma, renal cell or head and neck cancer. Prior anti-PD-1, anti-PD-L1 or anti-CTLA-4 therapy did not bar entry, and approximately 40% had some. Whole-study results and caveats: Some of the lowest clonal expansion was seen in partial responders at 0.1-3.0 mg/kg.

Assay used: immunoSEQ multiplex PCR; TCRdb lists only in-frame clones, some missing. The data contain more than 55,000 clones, roughly 87% of them singletons. Drawing of blood for sampling happened at baseline, at cycle 4 day 1, and at cycle 7 day 1. The sample was CD4+ or CD8+ T cells sorted from blood, taken in a trial of the OX40 agonist ivuxolimab. This chain joins TRBV19 and TRBJ2-1; D possibly matches TRBD1 or TRBD2 (5 bases each). This sequence was found in an adult with an advanced solid tumor such as melanoma, head and neck, liver or kidney cancer. The CDR3 here is CASSPTPGALNEQFF. In nucleotides, the CDR3 is TGTGCCAGTAGCCCTACACCCGGGGCCTTGAATGAGCAGTTCTTC. The variable domain in full, with the rest retrieved from reference TRBV19 and TRBJ2-1, is DGGITQSPKYLFRKEGQNVTLSCEQNLNHDAMYWYRQDPGQGLRLIYYSQIVNDFQKGDIAEGYSVSREKKESFPLTVTSAQKNPTAFYLCASSPTPGALNEQFFGPGTRLTVL.